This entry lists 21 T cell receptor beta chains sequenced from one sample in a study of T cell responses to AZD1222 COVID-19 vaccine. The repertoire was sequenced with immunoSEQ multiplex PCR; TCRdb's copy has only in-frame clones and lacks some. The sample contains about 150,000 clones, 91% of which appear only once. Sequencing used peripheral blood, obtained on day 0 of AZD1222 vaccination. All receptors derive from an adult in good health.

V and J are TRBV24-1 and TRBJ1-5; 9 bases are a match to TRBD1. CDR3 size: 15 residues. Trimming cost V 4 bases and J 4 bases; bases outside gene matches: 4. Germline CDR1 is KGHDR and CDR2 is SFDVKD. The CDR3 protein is CATSDRDRANQPQHF. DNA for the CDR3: TGTGCCACCAGTGACCGGGACAGGGCAAATCAGCCCCAGCATTTT.

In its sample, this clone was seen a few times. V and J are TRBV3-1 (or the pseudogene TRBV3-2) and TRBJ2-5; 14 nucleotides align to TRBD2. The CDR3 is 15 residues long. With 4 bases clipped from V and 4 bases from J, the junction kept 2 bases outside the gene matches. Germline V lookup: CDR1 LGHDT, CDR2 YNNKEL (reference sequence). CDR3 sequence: CASSPGLAGGETQYF. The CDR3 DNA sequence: TGTGCCAGCAGCCCTGGACTAGCGGGAGGAGAGACCCAGTACTTC.

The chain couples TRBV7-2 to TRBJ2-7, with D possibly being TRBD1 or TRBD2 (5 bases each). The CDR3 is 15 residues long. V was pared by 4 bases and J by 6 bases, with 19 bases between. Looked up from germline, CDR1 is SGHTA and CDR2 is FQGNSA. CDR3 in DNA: TGTGCCAGCAGCTCCTTTTCCGGGACGCCCTCCGAGCAGTACTTC. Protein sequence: CASSSFSGTPSEQYF.

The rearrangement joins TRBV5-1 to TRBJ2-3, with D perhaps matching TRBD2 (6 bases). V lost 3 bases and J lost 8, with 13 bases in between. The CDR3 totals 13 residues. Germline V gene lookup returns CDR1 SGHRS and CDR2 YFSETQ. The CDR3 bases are TGCGCCAGCAGCTCGGGCGGGAAAGGTACGCAGTATTTT. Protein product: CASSSGGKGTQYF.

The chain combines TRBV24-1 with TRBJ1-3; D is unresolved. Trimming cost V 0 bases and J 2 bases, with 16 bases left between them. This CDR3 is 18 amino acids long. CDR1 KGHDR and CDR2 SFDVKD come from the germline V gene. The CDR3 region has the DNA TGTGCCACCAGTGATTTGCGACCTGACCACCGACCTGGAAACACCATATATTTT. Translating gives CATSDLRPDHRPGNTIYF.

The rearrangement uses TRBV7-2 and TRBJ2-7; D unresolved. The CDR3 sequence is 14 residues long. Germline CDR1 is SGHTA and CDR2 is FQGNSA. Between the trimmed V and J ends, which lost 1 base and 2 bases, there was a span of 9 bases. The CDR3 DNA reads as TGTGCCAGCAGCTTAGAGTTAGGTCCCTACGAGCAGTACTTC. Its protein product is CASSLELGPYEQYF.

The CDR3 DNA sequence: TGTGCCAGCAGACGACAGGGAGGGGATAACTATGGCTACACCTTC. This codes for CASRRQGGDNYGYTF. The V call is TRBV6-6, the J call TRBJ1-2; 7 bases map to TRBD1. The V and J ends lost 6 bases and 1 base, in that order; junction bases with no gene match: 8. CDR3 size: 15 residues. CDR1 and CDR2 from the germline V gene are MNHNY and SVGAGI (reference sequence).

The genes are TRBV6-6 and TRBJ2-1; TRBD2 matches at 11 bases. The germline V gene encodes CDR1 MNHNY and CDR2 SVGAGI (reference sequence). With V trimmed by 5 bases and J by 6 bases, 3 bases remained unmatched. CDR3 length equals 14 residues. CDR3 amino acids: CASSEGTSGNEQFF. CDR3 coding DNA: TGTGCCAGCAGTGAGGGGACTAGCGGCAATGAGCAGTTCTTC.

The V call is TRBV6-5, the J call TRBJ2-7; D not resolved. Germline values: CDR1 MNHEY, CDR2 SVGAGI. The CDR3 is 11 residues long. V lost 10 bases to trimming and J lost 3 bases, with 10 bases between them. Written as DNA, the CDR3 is TGTGCCACCCTCAGTATCTACGAGCAGTACTTC. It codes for CATLSIYEQYF.

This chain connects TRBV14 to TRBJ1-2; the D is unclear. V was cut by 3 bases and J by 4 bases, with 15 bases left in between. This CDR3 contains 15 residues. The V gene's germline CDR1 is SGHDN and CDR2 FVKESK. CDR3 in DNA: TGTGCCAGCAGCCAGGACCCCGGATTATTCTATGGCTACACCTTC. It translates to CASSQDPGLFYGYTF.

CDR3 protein: CASSTSPGRQETQYF. The CDR3, as DNA: TGTGCCAGTAGTACTTCCCCGGGACGGCAAGAGACCCAGTACTTC. The V and J genes are TRBV19 and TRBJ2-5, with D perhaps given as TRBD1 or TRBD2 (5 bases each). The CDR3 contains 15 residues. Germline CDR1 and CDR2: LNHDA and SQIVND (reference sequence). The ends were cut back, 4 bases at V and 2 bases at J, with 14 bases in the middle.

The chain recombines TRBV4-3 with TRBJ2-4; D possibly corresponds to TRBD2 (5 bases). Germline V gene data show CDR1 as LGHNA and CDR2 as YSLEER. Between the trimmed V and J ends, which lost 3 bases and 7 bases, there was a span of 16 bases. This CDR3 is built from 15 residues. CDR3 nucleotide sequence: TGCGCCAGCAGCCAGGAAGGGAGTGGTGGGAACATTCAGTACTTC. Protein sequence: CASSQEGSGGNIQYF.

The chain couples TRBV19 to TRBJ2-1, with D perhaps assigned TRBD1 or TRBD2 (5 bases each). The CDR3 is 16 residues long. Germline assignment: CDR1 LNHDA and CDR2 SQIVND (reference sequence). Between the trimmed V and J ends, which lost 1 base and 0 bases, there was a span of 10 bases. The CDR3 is CASSIGDGRSYNEQFF. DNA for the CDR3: TGTGCCAGTAGTATAGGGGACGGACGCTCCTACAATGAGCAGTTCTTC.

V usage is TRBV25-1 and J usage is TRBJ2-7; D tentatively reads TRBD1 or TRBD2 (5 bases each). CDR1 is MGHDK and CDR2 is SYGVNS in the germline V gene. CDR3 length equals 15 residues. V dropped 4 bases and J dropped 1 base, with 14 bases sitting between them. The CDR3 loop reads CASSVLGTGSYEQYF. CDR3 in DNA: TGTGCCAGCAGTGTCCTCGGGACGGGGTCCTACGAGCAGTACTTC.

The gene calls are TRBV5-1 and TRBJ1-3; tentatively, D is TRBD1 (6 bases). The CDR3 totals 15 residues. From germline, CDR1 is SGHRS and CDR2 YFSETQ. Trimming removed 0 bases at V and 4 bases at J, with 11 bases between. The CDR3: CASSLGHGTGNTIYF. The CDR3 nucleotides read TGCGCCAGCAGCTTGGGGCACGGGACAGGAAACACCATATATTTT.

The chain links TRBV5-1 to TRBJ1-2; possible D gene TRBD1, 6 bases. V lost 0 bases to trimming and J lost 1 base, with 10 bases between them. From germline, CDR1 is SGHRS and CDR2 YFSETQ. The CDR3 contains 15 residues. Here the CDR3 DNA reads TGCGCCAGCAGCTTGGGGACAGTATTTAACTATGGCTACACCTTC. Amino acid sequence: CASSLGTVFNYGYTF. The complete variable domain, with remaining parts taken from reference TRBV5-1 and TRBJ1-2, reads KAGVTQTPRYLIKTRGQQVTLSCSPISGHRSVSWYQQTPGQGLQFLFEYFSETQRNKGNFPGRFSGRQFSNSRSEMNVSTLELGDSALYLCASSLGTVFNYGYTFGSGTRLTVV.

The CDR3 sequence is CASSEGALQGYTF. Written as DNA, the CDR3 is TGTGCCAGCAGTGAAGGGGCTCTCCAGGGCTACACCTTC. The rearrangement joins TRBV2 to TRBJ1-2; D unresolved. V lost 1 base and J 8 bases, leaving 11 bases between the germline ends. Germline CDR1 SNHLY, CDR2 FYNNEI. The CDR3 has 13 amino acids.

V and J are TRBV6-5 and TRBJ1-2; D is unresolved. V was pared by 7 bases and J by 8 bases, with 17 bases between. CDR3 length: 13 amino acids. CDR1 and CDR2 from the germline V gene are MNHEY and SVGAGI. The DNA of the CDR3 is TGTGCCAGCACGGCTGAGATCTATGCGGGCTACACCTTC. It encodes CASTAEIYAGYTF.

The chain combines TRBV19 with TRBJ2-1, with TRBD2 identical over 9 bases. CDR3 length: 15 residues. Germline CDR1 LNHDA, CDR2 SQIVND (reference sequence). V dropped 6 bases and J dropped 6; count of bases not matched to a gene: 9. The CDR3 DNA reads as TGTGCCAGTAGAATAATAGCGGGAGCGGGCAATGAGCAGTTCTTC. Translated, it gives CASRIIAGAGNEQFF. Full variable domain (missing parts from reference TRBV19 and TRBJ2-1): DGGITQSPKYLFRKEGQNVTLSCEQNLNHDAMYWYRQDPGQGLRLIYYSQIVNDFQKGDIAEGYSVSREKKESFPLTVTSAQKNPTAFYLCASRIIAGAGNEQFFGPGTRLTVL.

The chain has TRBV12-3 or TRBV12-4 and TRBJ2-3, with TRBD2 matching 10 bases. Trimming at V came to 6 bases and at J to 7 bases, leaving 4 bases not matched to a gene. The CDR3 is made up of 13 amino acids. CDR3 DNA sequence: TGTGCCAGCAGGGTAGCGGGGGGTTATACGCAGTATTTT. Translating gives CASRVAGGYTQYF.

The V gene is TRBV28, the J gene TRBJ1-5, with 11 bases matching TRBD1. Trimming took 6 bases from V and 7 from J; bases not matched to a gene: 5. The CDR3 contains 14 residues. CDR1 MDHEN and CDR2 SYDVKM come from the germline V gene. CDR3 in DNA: TGTGCCAGCAGATGGACAGGGGGCGACCAGCCCCAGCATTTT. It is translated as CASRWTGGDQPQHF.